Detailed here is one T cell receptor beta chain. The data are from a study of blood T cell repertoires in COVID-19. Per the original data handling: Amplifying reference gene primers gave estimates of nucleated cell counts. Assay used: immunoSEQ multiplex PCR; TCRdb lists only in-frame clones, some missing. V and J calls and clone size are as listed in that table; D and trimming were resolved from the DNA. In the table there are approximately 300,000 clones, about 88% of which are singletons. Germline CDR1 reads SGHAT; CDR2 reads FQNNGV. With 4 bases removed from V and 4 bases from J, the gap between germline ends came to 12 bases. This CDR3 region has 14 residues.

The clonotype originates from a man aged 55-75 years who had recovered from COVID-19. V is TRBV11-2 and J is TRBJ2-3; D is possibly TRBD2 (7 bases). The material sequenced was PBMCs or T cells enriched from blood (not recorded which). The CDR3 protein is CASSWGGAPDTQYF. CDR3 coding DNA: TGTGCCAGCAGCTGGGGGGGGGCCCCAGATACGCAGTATTTT. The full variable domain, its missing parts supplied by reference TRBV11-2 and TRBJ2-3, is EAGVAQSPRYKIIEKRQSVAFWCNPISGHATLYWYQQILGQGPKLLIQFQNNGVVDDSQLPKDRFSAERLKGVDSTLKIQPAKLEDSAVYLCASSWGGAPDTQYFGPGTRLTVL.